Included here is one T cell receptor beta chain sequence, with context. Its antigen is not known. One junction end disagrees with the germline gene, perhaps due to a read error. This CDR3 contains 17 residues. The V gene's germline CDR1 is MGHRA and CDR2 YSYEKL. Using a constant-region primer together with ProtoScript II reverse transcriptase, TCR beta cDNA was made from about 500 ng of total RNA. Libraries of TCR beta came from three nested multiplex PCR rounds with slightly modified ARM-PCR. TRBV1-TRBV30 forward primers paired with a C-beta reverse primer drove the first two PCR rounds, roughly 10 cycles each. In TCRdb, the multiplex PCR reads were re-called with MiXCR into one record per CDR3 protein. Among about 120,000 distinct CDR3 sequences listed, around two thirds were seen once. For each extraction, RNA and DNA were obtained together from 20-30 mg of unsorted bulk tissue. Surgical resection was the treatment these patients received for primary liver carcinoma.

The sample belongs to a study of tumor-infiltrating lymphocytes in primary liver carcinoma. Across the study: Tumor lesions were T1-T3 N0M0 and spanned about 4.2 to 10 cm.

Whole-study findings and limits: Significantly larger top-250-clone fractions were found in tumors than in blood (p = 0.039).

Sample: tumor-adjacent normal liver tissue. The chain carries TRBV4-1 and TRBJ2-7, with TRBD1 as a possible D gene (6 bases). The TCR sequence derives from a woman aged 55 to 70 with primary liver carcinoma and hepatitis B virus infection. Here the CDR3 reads CASSREGQRTTPYKQYF. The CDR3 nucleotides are TGCGCCAGCAGCCGAGAAGGACAGAGGACCACCCCCTACAAGCAGTACTTC.